This T cell receptor beta chain was profiled in a study of blood T cell repertoires in COVID-19. On the study more broadly: The United States, Italy and Spain provided the acute and convalescent COVID-19 samples. Sources were T cells, B-cell-depleted T cells, or PBMCs; the material itself was cDNA or gDNA.

The data were produced by immunoSEQ multiplex PCR, yet TCRdb's version contains in-frame clones alone and is incomplete. In the table there are approximately 170,000 clones, about 88% of which are singletons. After removal of 5 bases from V and 2 bases from J, the junction contained 9 bases not matched to a gene. Germline V CDR1 and CDR2: SEHNR, FQNEAQ (reference sequence). The CDR3 runs to 16 residues. Membership in each cohort depended on participant-reported clinical history. Among Cohort 3 donors, those recovered had two negative PCRs, clearance, or symptom resolution. This clonotype was sampled from a woman in her twenties or thirties who had recovered from COVID-19. The material sequenced was PBMCs or T cells enriched from blood (not recorded which). This chain joins TRBV7-9 and TRBJ1-2; 9 nucleotides match TRBD1. The CDR3 spells CASSPSPGTGNYGYTF. CDR3 DNA sequence: TGTGCCAGCAGCCCTAGTCCCGGGACAGGGAACTATGGCTACACCTTC.